This TCR beta chain was captured in a study of blood T cell repertoires in COVID-19 (TCRdb year 2020). Regarding the study in general: Samples from collaborators originated in the United States, Italy and Spain and spanned both the acute and convalescent phases of COVID-19. The prospective study material was composed of cDNA or gDNA derived from T cells, B-cell-depleted T cells, or PBMCs. The dataset comprised deeply sampled blood TCRbeta repertoires from subjects exposed to, actively infected with, or recovered from COVID-19. The repertoires were released in a freely available public database intended as a resource for research on the immune response to SARS-CoV-2. The samples were drawn from two sources: the first 160 participants of the ongoing ImmuneRACE study, and 1,200 or so subjects contributed by 6 global collaborators. Sample metadata almost always included a de-identified subject ID, COVID-19 status, age in years and sex. Where HLA class I and class II types were available, the types were taken from metadata supplied by the sample provider, not from assay-based typing.

Results and caveats for the whole study, not just this receptor: The quantity of clinical and demographic metadata differed by source and by participant and was supplied without curation.

Each collaborating institution followed its own protocols to collect whole blood in K2EDTA tubes. For TCRbeta analysis, collaborators shipped samples as frozen whole blood, isolated PBMCs, or DNA extracted from either of those sample types. Comment on this clone: The antigen it recognizes is unknown. Base qualities were left out, and no much larger clone turns up one base away.

TCRbeta CDR3 regions were amplified from genomic DNA by means of the immunoSEQ Assay, a bias-controlled multiplex PCR. Regarding the original processing steps: The number of nucleated cells in each sample was estimated by amplification of reference gene primers within the assay. To quantify the absolute abundance of each unique TCRbeta CDR3 rearrangement, sequence reads were collapsed and filtered. Productive Simpson clonality was computed per sample as the square root of Simpson's diversity index over productive rearrangements. Here the immuneACCESS table is served through TCRdb, limited to in-frame sequences with V and J called. Missing clones are a known gap in these copies; in checked studies unresolved V genes cover under half, and the rest lacks a known reason. The V and J calls and the clone size are those of that table, but D and trimming were determined from the DNA. The sample has around 99,000 clones on record, around 88% of them singletons. The ten largest account for around 7% of the sample.

The sequenced material came from peripheral blood. The source is a man aged 50-60 years with active or convalescent COVID-19.

At the DNA level, the sequence is TGTGCCAGCTCCCATCTAGCGGGGGGTAACACCGGGGAGCTGTTTTTT. This gives the protein CASSHLAGGNTGELFF. Recombination connected TRBV27 to TRBJ2-2; 11 central nucleotides agree with TRBD2. Trimming removed 8 bases from V and 2 bases from J; the gene matches leave 7 bases unexplained. CDR3 length: 16 amino acids, cysteine to phenylalanine. The retained sequence is limited to the CDR3, 48 bases, with the frame set at the first base. CDR1 and CDR2 were assigned from the germline V gene (reference sequence) as MNHEY and SMNVEV.